This record concerns one TCR beta chain sequence. Libraries were prepared by immunoSEQ multiplex PCR; TCRdb keeps only in-frame clonotypes and omits some of them. The table shows 200,000 to 250,000 clones, with roughly 85% occurring only once. This sample is part of a study of blood T cell repertoires in COVID-19. The ends were cut back, 0 bases at V and 8 bases at J, with 16 bases in the middle. Germline CDR1 is GTSNPN and CDR2 is SVGIG (reference sequence). This CDR3 contains 15 residues. The cohort comprised adults aged about 18 to 100 years residing in about two dozen US areas. The chain recombines TRBV30 with TRBJ1-4; D is undetermined. The specimen sequenced was PBMCs or T cells enriched from blood (not recorded which). The origin of this receptor is a woman aged 45 to 65 with acute COVID-19. This chain's CDR3 is CAWSVGSGLREKLFF. CDR3 sequence (DNA): TGTGCCTGGAGTGTAGGGTCGGGGTTGCGAGAAAAACTGTTTTTT.